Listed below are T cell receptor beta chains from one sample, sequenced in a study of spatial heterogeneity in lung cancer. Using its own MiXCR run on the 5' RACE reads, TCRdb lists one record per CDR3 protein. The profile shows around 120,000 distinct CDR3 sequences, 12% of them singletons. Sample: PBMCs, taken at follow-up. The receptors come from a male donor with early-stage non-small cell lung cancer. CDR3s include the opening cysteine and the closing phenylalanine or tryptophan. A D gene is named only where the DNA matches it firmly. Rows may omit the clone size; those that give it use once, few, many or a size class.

CDR3aa: CASSVEGTSTGELFF
CDR3nt: TGTGCCAGCAGCGTAGAAGGGACAAGCACCGGGGAGCTGTTTTTT
j_gene: TRBJ2-2
d_gene: -
v_gene: TRBV9
len: 15
abundance: few

CDR3aa: CASSYYGQGRSGANVLTF
CDR3nt: TGTGCCAGCAGTTACTACGGACAGGGCCGCTCTGGGGCCAACGTCCTGACTTTC
j_gene: TRBJ2-6
d_gene: TRBD1
v_gene: TRBV6-5
len: 18
abundance: -

CDR3aa: CASSFGQGVLSGELFF
CDR3nt: TGTGCCAGCAGCTTCGGACAGGGGGTACTTAGTGGGGAGCTGTTTTTT
j_gene: TRBJ2-2
d_gene: TRBD1
v_gene: TRBV7-2
len: 16
abundance: few

CDR3aa: CASSLTGAPYGYTF
CDR3nt: TGTGCCAGCAGTTTGACAGGGGCGCCCTATGGCTACACCTTC
j_gene: TRBJ1-2
d_gene: TRBD1
v_gene: TRBV28
len: 14
abundance: few

CDR3aa: CASSPPGTYEQYF
CDR3nt: TGTGCCAGCTCACCACCGGGAACCTACGAGCAGTACTTC
j_gene: TRBJ2-7
d_gene: -
v_gene: TRBV18
len: 13
abundance: -

CDR3aa: CASSKPGTLNTGELFF
CDR3nt: TGTGCCAGCAGTAAACCCGGGACTCTTAACACCGGGGAGCTGTTTTTT
j_gene: TRBJ2-2
d_gene: -
v_gene: TRBV6-2/TRBV6-3
len: 16
abundance: once

CDR3aa: CASSATGLRAQYF
CDR3nt: TGTGCCAGCAGCGCGACAGGACTCCGGGCCCAGTACTTC
j_gene: TRBJ2-5
d_gene: -
v_gene: TRBV5-4
len: 13
abundance: many

CDR3aa: CAWARSGGADTQYF
CDR3nt: TGTGCCTGGGCCCGATCTGGGGGGGCAGATACGCAGTATTTT
j_gene: TRBJ2-3
d_gene: TRBD2
v_gene: TRBV30
len: 14
abundance: -

CDR3aa: CAWGDSYEQYF
CDR3nt: TGTGCCTGGGGCGACAGCTACGAGCAGTACTTC
j_gene: TRBJ2-7
d_gene: -
v_gene: TRBV30
len: 11
abundance: -

CDR3aa: CASTRDRGTEAFF
CDR3nt: TGTGCCAGCACAAGGGACAGGGGGACTGAAGCTTTCTTT
j_gene: TRBJ1-1
d_gene: TRBD1
v_gene: TRBV28
len: 13
abundance: many

CDR3aa: CASSLRPGQQETQYF
CDR3nt: TGTGCCAGCAGTTTACGGCCGGGACAGCAAGAGACCCAGTACTTC
j_gene: TRBJ2-5
d_gene: TRBD1
v_gene: TRBV28
len: 15
abundance: many

CDR3aa: CATSSTGGDYGYTF
CDR3nt: TGTGCCACCAGTTCGACAGGGGGCGACTATGGCTACACCTTC
j_gene: TRBJ1-2
d_gene: TRBD1
v_gene: TRBV24-1
len: 14
abundance: many